This is a list of T cell receptor beta chains from one sample in a study of T-cell memory formation after mild COVID-19. MiXCR was run by TCRdb on the 5' RACE reads, yielding one entry per CDR3 protein. The sample has more than 300,000 distinct CDR3 sequences, 13% to 15% seen once. The sample was PBMCs or a T cell subset sorted from them (not recorded which). Source of these receptors: a man aged 18 to 30 who had mild COVID-19 (a few samples of this study predate the infection). Cell type and time point are not known. Both conserved end residues are part of each CDR3. Fields, in order: J gene, D gene, clone size, V gene, CDR3 DNA, CDR3 protein. The D gene is left open where the match is weak. A row's size may be missing; if present it is once, few, many or a size class.

TRBJ1-6,-,few,TRBV4-3,TGCGCCAGCAGCCAAGTTTCACGGATTGCACCCCTCCACTTT,CASSQVSRIAPLHF
TRBJ2-7,TRBD1,-,TRBV6-2/TRBV6-3,TGTGCCAGCAGTTACGGGGACAGTAACTACGAGCAGTACTTC,CASSYGDSNYEQYF
TRBJ1-5,-,-,TRBV19,TGTGCCAGTAGTATGGGGAGCAATCAGCCCCAGCATTTT,CASSMGSNQPQHF
TRBJ1-1,-,-,TRBV20-1,TGCAGTGCTAGGCGGCAGGGAAGTAACACTGAAGCTTTCTTT,CSARRQGSNTEAFF
TRBJ1-1,-,-,TRBV29-1,TGCAGCGCTCCGGACAGTAACACTGAAGCTTTCTTT,CSAPDSNTEAFF
TRBJ2-3,-,many,TRBV20-1,TGCAGTGCCGCTACCCCCGGGGACGTCACAGATACGCAGTATTTT,CSAATPGDVTDTQYF
TRBJ2-2,-,few,TRBV3-1,TGTGCCAGCAGCCATAGGGACTCCGGGGAGCTGTTTTTT,CASSHRDSGELFF
TRBJ2-1,TRBD2,many,TRBV4-1,TGCGCCAGCAGCCCCGAGCGGGGGGGCCTCTATGAGCAGTTCTTC,CASSPERGGLYEQFF
TRBJ2-1,-,few,TRBV27,TGTGCCAGCAGTTTTCAGGGGAATGAGCAGTTCTTC,CASSFQGNEQFF
TRBJ1-5,TRBD1,-,TRBV27,TGTGCCAGCAGTTTGACAGGGGTAGGGACTCAGCCCCAGCATTTT,CASSLTGVGTQPQHF
TRBJ1-5,TRBD1,-,TRBV5-1,TGCGCCAGCAGCGCCAACAGGGGAGGGGATAGCAATCAGCCCCAGCATTTT,CASSANRGGDSNQPQHF
TRBJ2-7,-,-,TRBV7-2,TGTGCCAGCAGCTTAACAGAGCCAGGACAGTACTTC,CASSLTEPGQYF
TRBJ1-6,TRBD1,-,TRBV7-2,TGTGCCTGCAGCTTCCGACAGGGGATGTCCTATAATTCACCCCTCCACTTT,CACSFRQGMSYNSPLHF
TRBJ1-1,-,-,TRBV10-2,TGCGCCAGCAGTGAGGATTTGGCCCTCCGGGACACTGAAGCTTTCTTT,CASSEDLALRDTEAFF
TRBJ2-3,-,-,TRBV12-3/TRBV12-4,TGTGCCAGCAGCCCCCTGGGAATGACGGGCACAGATACGCAGTATTTT,CASSPLGMTGTDTQYF
TRBJ1-1,TRBD1,many,TRBV7-6,TGTGCCAGCAGCTTAGGGTCCGGGACAGGGGGAACTGAAGCTTTCTTT,CASSLGSGTGGTEAFF
TRBJ2-3,-,-,TRBV24-1,TGTGCCACCGGGGGGATCTCGACAGATACGCAGTATTTT,CATGGISTDTQYF
TRBJ2-1,TRBD2,few,TRBV29-1,TGCAGCGGGAATCCGGGACTAGAAGTTGAGCAGTTCTTC,CSGNPGLEVEQFF
TRBJ2-3,-,few,TRBV4-1,TGCGCCAGCAGCCAACCAGGCTCCACGAGCACAGATACGCAGTATTTT,CASSQPGSTSTDTQYF
TRBJ2-5,TRBD2,few,TRBV7-9,TGTGCCAGCAGCTTCGGGGGAGCGGGGTATCAAGAGACCCAGTACTTC,CASSFGGAGYQETQYF
TRBJ1-2,TRBD1,many,TRBV11-2,TGTGCCAGCAGTCCCGACAGGGCCTATGGCTACACCTTC,CASSPDRAYGYTF
TRBJ2-3,TRBD1,-,TRBV24-1,TGTGCCACCAGTGATCCCAGGGGGCAGGGAGATACGCAGTATTTT,CATSDPRGQGDTQYF
TRBJ2-7,-,few,TRBV27,TGTGCCAGCAGTTTAAGGGTGATGTACGAGCAGTACTTC,CASSLRVMYEQYF
TRBJ2-5,-,-,TRBV6-5,TGTGCCAGCAGTTACACGCCGGGGAGCGAGACCCAGTACTTC,CASSYTPGSETQYF
TRBJ2-7,-,few,TRBV27,TGTGCCAGCAGTTCAGAGGGGACCTACGAGCAGTACTTC,CASSSEGTYEQYF
TRBJ2-3,-,-,TRBV6-5,TGTGCCAGCAGGCATGAAGGGACAGATACGCAGTATTTT,CASRHEGTDTQYF
TRBJ2-6,-,few,TRBV7-6,TGTGCCAGCAGCTTAGTAGCGCTCGGAGCCAACGTCCTGACTTTC,CASSLVALGANVLTF
TRBJ2-3,TRBD1,-,TRBV12-3/TRBV12-4,TGTGCCAGCAGTCCATCTGGGACAGGGGTTTTCCGAGATACGCAGTATTTT,CASSPSGTGVFRDTQYF
TRBJ2-1,-,-,TRBV3-1,TGTGCCAGCAGCCAAGAGTCGTCCAGGGCGAATGAGCAGTTCTTC,CASSQESSRANEQFF
TRBJ2-5,TRBD2,-,TRBV5-1,TGCGCCAGCAGCCTTACTAGCGGGGCGACCCAAGAGACCCAGTACTTC,CASSLTSGATQETQYF
TRBJ2-5,-,-,TRBV7-7,TGTGCTAGCAGCTGGTCCTCGGGAGAGACCCAGTACTTC,CASSWSSGETQYF
TRBJ1-1,-,-,TRBV7-2,TGTGCCAGCAGCCTCACGGCGGCGGACACTGAAGCTTTCTTT,CASSLTAADTEAFF
TRBJ2-7,-,many,TRBV12-3/TRBV12-4,TGTGCCAGCAGTTTAGCCCTTGGCATCCTGCCTAGTTATGAGCAGTACTTC,CASSLALGILPSYEQYF
TRBJ2-1,TRBD1,-,TRBV6-5,TGTGCCAGCCGCCCCATACAGGGGGCTTATGAGCAGTTCTTC,CASRPIQGAYEQFF
TRBJ1-1,-,few,TRBV6-2/TRBV6-3,TGTGCCAGCAGTTACCCACTGGACGGGAACACTGAAGCTTTCTTT,CASSYPLDGNTEAFF
TRBJ2-5,-,many,TRBV6-6,TGTGCCAGCAGCCACGAAGGAGGGGCAGAGACCCAGTACTTC,CASSHEGGAETQYF
TRBJ1-2,-,many,TRBV5-6,TGTGCCAGCAGTCTGAGGGGGGTTGGAAGCTATGGCTACACCTTC,CASSLRGVGSYGYTF
TRBJ1-1,-,-,TRBV5-1,TGCGCCAGCAGCCGTACCAGGTGGGGCCCGATTGGATCTGAAGCTTTCTTT,CASSRTRWGPIGSEAFF
TRBJ2-3,-,many,TRBV12-3/TRBV12-4,TGTGCCAGCAGTCCACAGGGTAGAGATACGCAGTATTTT,CASSPQGRDTQYF
TRBJ1-2,TRBD1,few,TRBV20-1,TGCAGTGCTCCTCGAGGGGACAGGGGAAATGTAGGCTACACCTTC,CSAPRGDRGNVGYTF
TRBJ1-5,-,-,TRBV12-3/TRBV12-4,TGTGCCAGCAGACGGACCCGTGATCAGCCCCAGCATTTT,CASRRTRDQPQHF
TRBJ2-3,TRBD2,-,TRBV7-8,TGTGCCAGCAGCTCAACTAGCGGGGGGGTGGATACGCAGTATTTT,CASSSTSGGVDTQYF